This T cell receptor beta chain was sequenced for a study of CD8 T cells in Susac syndrome. TCR beta sequences were obtained from blood CD8+ and CD4+ T cells. Negative isolation yielded CD4+ and CD8+ T cells, and FACS enriched TEMRA cells. About 0.5 to 1 ug RNA was reverse transcribed with random hexamers. Coverage of TCR beta CDR3 amplification by immunoSEQ multiplex PCR extended to 54 Vbeta and 13 Jbeta. TCRdb independently ran MiXCR on the immunoSEQ multiplex PCR reads; one entry per CDR3 protein. The sample holds some 150,000 distinct CDR3 sequences, about 94% seen once. CDR1 and CDR2 (germline): MNHNS, SASEGT. This CDR3 is built from 17 residues. V gave up 4 bases and J gave up 6 bases, with 22 bases separating them.

The sequenced sample consisted of CD8+ T cells from PBMCs. V usage is TRBV6-1 and J usage is TRBJ2-4, with D unclear. The sequence was obtained from a human donor with multiple sclerosis. This CDR3 reads CASSGTGLPSRGNIQYF. The CDR3 nucleotides are TGTGCCAGCAGTGGCACCGGGCTGCCGAGCCGAGGAAACATTCAGTACTTC.